Given below is one T cell receptor (beta chain) in context. The CDR3 extends over 13 amino acids. V was cut by 0 bases and J by 3 bases, with 6 bases left in between. Germline CDR1 is SGHNT and CDR2 is YYREEE (reference sequence). The sort gate was single viable CD3+CD4+CD8-CD45RO+ cells for memory CD4+ T cells. The sample comes from a study of memory CD4+ T cells and cytomegalovirus serostatus. Study summary: Donors were healthy Belgian adults, 10 or so CMV seropositive and some 24 seronegative.

Repertoires were generated with immunoSEQ multiplex PCR, while TCRdb's copy carries only in-frame clones and drops some. Of approximately 46,000 clones listed, around three quarters were seen once; the top ten hold 1% to 1.3%. This rearrangement joins TRBV5-4 to TRBJ1-1, with D uncertain. The sequence was obtained from an adult in good health and CMV-seronegative. The sample comprised memory CD4+ T cells from blood. The CDR3 is CASSLVVDTEAFF. In DNA, the CDR3 is TGTGCCAGCAGCTTGGTGGTTGACACTGAAGCTTTCTTT.